What follows are 28 T cell receptor beta chains derived from one specimen sequenced in a study of metastatic and nonmetastatic thyroid tumors. TCRdb reassembled clones from the PCR reads with MiXCR. This table has under 100,000 clones, less than 10% appearing once. Until they underwent thyroid surgery, no patient had received any treatment. Sequencing used blood. The source is a female donor with papillary thyroid cancer or a benign thyroid nodule (not recorded which). Some clones in this sample may be carry-over from other donors' samples.

This CDR3 reads CASTIGTSGRSGTDTQYF. DNA for the CDR3: TGCGCCAGCACAATCGGGACTAGCGGGAGAAGTGGAACAGATACGCAGTATTTT. The chain joins TRBV5-1 to TRBJ2-3; 14 bases fit TRBD2. The CDR3 is 18 amino acids. Germline CDR1 reads SGHRS; CDR2 reads YFSETQ. The J segment lost 3 bases and the V segment lost 6 bases, leaving 12 bases of the junction unmatched.

This clone occurred many times. The rearrangement joins TRBV5-1 to TRBJ2-7; TRBD2 is a possible D gene (6 bases). Germline V gene data show CDR1 as SGHRS and CDR2 as YFSETQ. Trimming took 5 bases from V and 4 from J, leaving 13 bases between them. This CDR3 comprises 13 residues. The CDR3 coding sequence is TGCGCCAGCAGTTCCGCGGGGTCATACGAGCAGTACTTC. Translating it yields CASSSAGSYEQYF. The full variable domain, in which reference TRBV5-1 and TRBJ2-7 provide the parts outside the CDR3, is KAGVTQTPRYLIKTRGQQVTLSCSPISGHRSVSWYQQTPGQGLQFLFEYFSETQRNKGNFPGRFSGRQFSNSRSEMNVSTLELGDSALYLCASSSAGSYEQYFGPGTRLTVT.

This clone was seen just once. The chain employs TRBV11-2 and TRBJ2-1; 11 nucleotides align to TRBD2. The CDR3 totals 16 residues. V gave up 2 bases and J gave up 9 bases; unmatched junction bases: 9. The germline CDR1 and CDR2 sequences are SGHAT and FQNNGV. CDR3 sequence reads: CASSLQLGLAGAEQFF. In nucleotides, the CDR3 is TGTGCCAGCAGCTTACAATTAGGACTAGCGGGTGCTGAGCAGTTCTTC.

This clone appeared many times. The chain uses TRBV5-1 and TRBJ1-3; the D is unclear. The CDR3 loop spans 15 amino acids. CDR1 and CDR2 (germline): SGHRS, YFSETQ. V was shortened by 0 bases and J by 0 bases, with 7 bases between the two germline ends. As DNA, the CDR3 is TGCGCCAGCAGCTTGGAGACGAGCTCTGGAAACACCATATATTTT. It is translated as CASSLETSSGNTIYF.

The rearrangement links TRBV2 to TRBJ2-2; no clear D. Germline CDR1 and CDR2: SNHLY and FYNNEI. The CDR3 is made up of 13 amino acids. Trimming stripped 7 bases from V and 6 bases from J, with 12 bases between. CDR3 loop: CASTFSEPGELFF. The CDR3 DNA reads as TGTGCCAGCACCTTCAGTGAGCCCGGGGAGCTGTTTTTT. The full variable domain, its missing parts supplied by reference TRBV2 and TRBJ2-2, is EPEVTQTPSHQVTQMGQEVILRCVPISNHLYFYWYRQILGQKVEFLVSFYNNEISEKSEIFDDQFSVERPDGSNFTLKIRSTKLEDSAMYFCASTFSEPGELFFGEGSRLTVL.

Only a few counts were recorded for this clone. It may be a read error: a sequence one base away is much more abundant. The chain uses TRBV6-4 and TRBJ2-3; 11 nucleotides agree with TRBD2. Trimming cost V 1 base and J 6 bases; bases outside gene matches: 3. The CDR3 is 15 residues long. CDR1 MRHNA and CDR2 SNTAGT come from the germline V gene. As DNA, the CDR3 is TGTGCCAGCAGTGACTTTAGCGGGGGGGCCGATACGCAGTATTTT. Translating gives CASSDFSGGADTQYF.

In this sample, this clone turned up many times. The chain combines TRBV5-6 with TRBJ2-7; 8 bases fit TRBD1. Looked up from germline, CDR1 is SGHDT and CDR2 is YYEEEE. V was pared by 6 bases and J by 1 base, with 3 bases of the junction left unmatched. The CDR3 loop spans 13 amino acids. CDR3 protein: CASIRQGSYEQYF. In DNA form, the CDR3 reads TGTGCCAGCATTAGACAGGGGTCCTACGAGCAGTACTTC.

The chain joins TRBV6-6 to TRBJ1-2; D is possibly TRBD1 (5 bases). CDR1 and CDR2 (germline): MNHNY, SVGAGI (reference sequence). This CDR3 contains 15 residues. The V and J ends lost 2 bases and 10 bases respectively, with 20 bases between them. The CDR3 loop is CASSYRTWGAIDYTF. In DNA, the CDR3 is TGTGCCAGCAGTTACCGAACATGGGGCGCGATTGACTACACCTTC.

This clone was detected ten times or more. The chain couples TRBV7-9 to TRBJ1-3; 7 positions match TRBD1. The CDR3 is 18 amino acids. V shed 5 bases, J shed 0 bases, and the junction held 13 bases outside the gene matches. Germline CDR1 and CDR2: SEHNR and FQNEAQ (reference sequence). CDR3 coding DNA: TGTGCCAGCAGCCCCCCGGGACAGCCAGATAACTCTGGAAACACCATATATTTT. It specifies CASSPPGQPDNSGNTIYF.

This clone was seen many times. The V and J genes are TRBV29-1 and TRBJ2-7; D might be TRBD1 (5 bases). Germline CDR1 reads SQVTM; CDR2 reads ANQGSEA. Trimming removed 5 bases from V and 1 base from J, with 15 bases in between. This CDR3 has 14 residues. CDR3 residues: CSVYLDTSSYEQYF. Here the CDR3 DNA reads TGCAGCGTTTATTTGGACACCTCTTCCTACGAGCAGTACTTC.

In this sample, this clone turned up a few times. This chain joins TRBV6-2 or TRBV6-3 and TRBJ2-7; no clear D gene. Germline values: CDR1 MNHEY, CDR2 SVGEGT. The CDR3 is made up of 14 amino acids. The ends were cut back, 6 bases at V and 9 bases at J, with 21 bases in the middle. The CDR3, as DNA: TGTGCCAGCAGGACGGATGATACGCTTTTGGGGCAGTACTTC. This gives the protein CASRTDDTLLGQYF.

This clone was observed at least ten times. This chain links TRBV5-1 with TRBJ2-1; D unresolved. The germline V gene encodes CDR1 SGHRS and CDR2 YFSETQ. Trimming stripped 4 bases from V and 8 bases from J, with 13 bases between. The CDR3 has 13 amino acids. CDR3 protein: CASSPTLGDEQFF. The CDR3 DNA reads as TGCGCCAGCAGCCCGACGCTCGGTGATGAGCAGTTCTTC.

A remark on this clone: This may be a read error, as it is one base from a much larger clone. This sample also contains other DNA sequences that code for the same CDR3. CDR3 protein: CATSDSERGDHNEQFF. The DNA of the CDR3 is TGTGCCACCAGTGATTCCGAGCGGGGGGACCACAATGAGCAGTTCTTC. The rearrangement joins TRBV24-1 to TRBJ2-1, with 9 bases that match TRBD2. J gave up 5 bases and V 2 bases, and 6 bases lay outside the gene matches. This CDR3 is built from 16 residues. Germline V gene lookup returns CDR1 KGHDR and CDR2 SFDVKD.

This clone was recorded many times. The chain uses TRBV12-3 or TRBV12-4 and TRBJ1-1, with D unresolved. Trimming pared 7 bases from V and 3 bases from J, leaving 12 bases between. The CDR3 covers 13 residues. The CDR3 sequence: CASILLDYTEAFF. DNA for the CDR3: TGTGCCAGCATCTTACTGGACTACACTGAAGCTTTCTTT.

This clone was observed many times. The chain joins TRBV4-2 to TRBJ2-3, with D possibly TRBD1 on 5 matching bases. The germline gives CDR1 LGHNA, CDR2 YNFKEQ. The CDR3 is made up of 18 amino acids. Trimming removed 0 bases at V and 2 bases at J, with 18 bases between. The CDR3 region is CASSQEMAGKGPTDTQYF. The CDR3 region has the DNA TGTGCCAGCAGCCAAGAAATGGCAGGGAAAGGCCCCACAGATACGCAGTATTTT.

This clone appeared many times. J is TRBJ2-7 and V is TRBV11-1; D perhaps matches TRBD1 (6 bases). Trimming removed 2 bases from V and 3 bases from J, with 17 bases in between. Germline CDR1 and CDR2: SGHAT and FQDESV (reference sequence). The CDR3 contains 16 residues. The CDR3 here is CASSLFPRTADYEQYF. In DNA form, the CDR3 reads TGTGCCAGCAGCTTATTCCCAAGGACAGCGGACTACGAGCAGTACTTC. Full variable domain (outside the CDR3, taken from reference TRBV11-1 and TRBJ2-7): EAEVAQSPRYKITEKSQAVAFWCDPISGHATLYWYRQILGQGPELLVQFQDESVVDDSQLPKDRFSAERLKGVDSTLKIQPAELGDSAMYLCASSLFPRTADYEQYFGPGTRLTVT.

This clone was seen only a few times. The chain links TRBV6-4 to TRBJ1-5; unclear D gene. The CDR3 length is 14 residues. The V gene lost 10 bases and the J gene lost 6 bases, with 19 bases spanning the gap. Germline lookup yields CDR1 MRHNA and CDR2 SNTAGT. CDR3 nucleotides: TGTGCCACCTCGTCCGAAACGGCAGCTCAGCCCCAGCATTTT. This encodes CATSSETAAQPQHF.

This clone appeared many times. Other DNA sequences in the sample encode the same CDR3. The gene calls are TRBV19 and TRBJ2-7, with D perhaps matching TRBD1 or TRBD2 (5 bases each). The CDR3 has 17 residues. The V and J ends lost 6 bases and 1 base respectively, with 22 bases between them. Per germline, CDR1 LNHDA and CDR2 SQIVND (reference sequence). The CDR3 bases are TGTGCCAGTAGCTCAACTATAAGCCGGGACCCTTCCTACGAGCAGTACTTC. Its protein product is CASSSTISRDPSYEQYF.

Only a few counts were recorded for this clone. Given a much more abundant clone one base away, this may be a read error. The V call is TRBV6-4, the J call TRBJ2-3; 9 bases are a match to TRBD2. Germline CDR1 MRHNA, CDR2 SNTAGT. The CDR3 extends over 15 amino acids. With 4 bases clipped from V and 2 bases from J, the junction kept 4 bases outside the gene matches. The CDR3 nucleotides read TGTGCCAGCAGTGTCGAGCGGGGGGACACAGATACGCAGTATTTT. Its translation: CASSVERGDTDTQYF.

This chain connects TRBV5-1 to TRBJ1-1; the D gene is possibly TRBD1 (6 bases). Germline CDR1 reads SGHRS; CDR2 reads YFSETQ. The CDR3 totals 14 residues. V was cut by 0 bases and J by 4 bases, with 10 bases left in between. CDR3 region: CASSLDRVGTEAFF. CDR3 DNA: TGCGCCAGCAGCTTGGACAGGGTGGGCACTGAAGCTTTCTTT.

This clone was counted only a few times. The rearrangement links TRBV11-2 to TRBJ2-1, with D perhaps matching TRBD1 (5 bases). Trimming cost V 1 base and J 6 bases, with 7 bases left between them. The CDR3 is made up of 13 amino acids. CDR1 and CDR2 (germline): SGHAT, FQNNGV. The CDR3 sequence is CASSLGQFNEQFF. CDR3 nucleotides: TGTGCCAGCAGCTTAGGACAGTTCAATGAGCAGTTCTTC.

The table lists this clone with a few counts. A much bigger clone sits one base away, suggesting this may be a read error. The CDR3 spells CVILQGNEQFF. Written as DNA, the CDR3 is TGTGTCATCCTCCAGGGCAATGAGCAGTTCTTC. The V and J genes are TRBV27 and TRBJ2-1, with a weak D call TRBD1 (5 bases). CDR3 length: 11 amino acids. Germline assignment: CDR1 MNHEY and CDR2 SMNVEV (reference sequence).

This clone has a count of ten or more. The chain is built from TRBV24-1 and TRBJ2-3; 10 bases are a match to TRBD2. The junction had 6 bases not matched to a gene; V was cut back by 2 bases and J by 2 bases. The CDR3 is 17 residues long. CDR1 and CDR2 from the germline V gene are KGHDR and SFDVKD. CDR3 amino acids: CATSDSPLAGFTDTQYF. In DNA, the CDR3 is TGTGCCACCAGTGATTCGCCACTAGCGGGGTTCACAGATACGCAGTATTTT.

This clone appeared many times. The chain employs TRBV6-6 and TRBJ1-2; 10 bases agree with TRBD1. V shed 0 bases and J 4 bases; nucleotides not matched to a gene: 8. The germline gives CDR1 MNHNY, CDR2 SVGAGI (reference sequence). This CDR3 has 17 amino acids. CDR3 sequence: CASSYSTGGLLSYGYTF. CDR3 in DNA: TGTGCCAGCAGTTACTCGACAGGGGGCCTCCTTTCCTATGGCTACACCTTC.

This clone has just a few counts. Given a much more abundant clone one base away, this may be a read error. The J gene is TRBJ1-1, the V gene TRBV5-5; the D gene is possibly TRBD1 (6 bases). CDR3 length: 13 residues. V gave up 5 bases and J gave up 4 bases, with 12 bases separating them. The V gene's germline CDR1 is SGHKS and CDR2 YYEKEE (reference sequence). For the CDR3, the DNA is TGTGCCAGCAGACGGACAGTGGGCACTGAAGCTTTCTTT. This translates into CASRRTVGTEAFF. Based on the CDR3 plus reference TRBV5-5 and TRBJ1-1, the full variable domain is DAGVTQSPTHLIKTRGQQVTLRCSPISGHKSVSWYQQVLGQGPQFIFQYYEKEERGRGNFPDRFSARQFPNYSSELNVNALLLGDSALYLCASRRTVGTEAFFGQGTRLTVV.

This clone was seen repeatedly, ten times or more. This sequence joins TRBV6-2 or TRBV6-3 and TRBJ1-6; 7 bases fit TRBD1. The CDR3 is 17 amino acids. The ends lost 5 bases at V and 0 bases at J; junction bases unmatched: 7. CDR1 is MNHEY, CDR2 SVGEGT, per germline. CDR3 protein: CASSAPGQSSYNSPLHF. CDR3 coding DNA: TGTGCCAGCAGTGCTCCGGGACAGAGCTCCTATAATTCACCCCTCCACTTT.

This clone appeared many times. V gene TRBV15 combines with J gene TRBJ1-1; D uncertain. Trimming took off 4 bases at V and 1 base at J, with 13 bases between the two ends. Germline assignment: CDR1 LNHNV and CDR2 YYDKDF (reference sequence). The CDR3 totals 15 residues. The CDR3 DNA reads as TGTGCCACCAGCAAAAAAAATATTGCGAACACTGAAGCTTTCTTT. It encodes CATSKKNIANTEAFF.

This clone showed up just a few times. This may arise from a read error, as a much more abundant clone is one base away. This chain joins TRBV2 and TRBJ2-4; the D gene is possibly TRBD2 (6 bases). The germline V gene encodes CDR1 SNHLY and CDR2 FYNNEI. Trimming took off 8 bases at V and 3 bases at J, with 17 bases between the two ends. This CDR3 is built from 15 residues. In nucleotides, the CDR3 is TGTGCCAGCGGGGCGTCGGGGGTAGACAAAAACATTCAGTACTTC. Its protein product is CASGASGVDKNIQYF.